This T cell receptor beta chain was captured by sequencing in a study of cytomegalovirus exposure and HLA in healthy donors. Study-wide background: Drawn from HLA-typed donors, approximately 86 million unique TCRs were held in an early data release. Points from the study as a whole: Analysis was carried out at a later point, and it linked a missense DCLRE1C variant to TCR beta V- and J-gene trimming.

A note on this clone: Its target is not known.

With 5 bases clipped from V and 3 bases from J, the junction kept 10 bases outside the gene matches. The CDR3 is made up of 15 amino acids. Per the germline V gene, CDR1 is MNHEY and CDR2 is SMNVEV (reference sequence). The primer mix had 60 Vbeta and 13 Jbeta primers. Libraries were prepared by immunoSEQ multiplex PCR; TCRdb keeps only in-frame clonotypes and omits some of them. The sample carries about 120,000 clones, about 74% recorded once. The gene calls are TRBV27 and TRBJ2-7; 7 nucleotides agree with TRBD1. The sample taken for sequencing was PBMCs. The sequence was collected from a female donor in good health and CMV-seronegative. The CDR3 is CASSPYPDRSYEQYF. CDR3 bases: TGTGCCAGCAGTCCCTACCCGGACAGGAGCTACGAGCAGTACTTC.